These T cell receptor beta chains were read from a single sample in a study of PD-L1 blockade in urothelial cancer. This table comes from immunoSEQ multiplex PCR, and its TCRdb copy is limited to in-frame clones, with some not included. The table lists 48,000 or so clones, roughly 80% of them singletons. Sequenced here: PBMCs, sampled around atezolizumab (anti-PD-L1) treatment. The receptor set was obtained from a man aged 70 or older with urothelial cancer. CDR3s include the opening cysteine and the closing phenylalanine or tryptophan. A D gene is named only where the DNA matches it firmly. Part of the rows lack a size; the others show once, few, many or a class for expanded clones.

d_gene: .; j_gene: TRBJ2-3; abundance: .; v_gene: TRBV28; len: 14; CDR3nt: TGTGCCAGCAGGGGGCGTTATTCCACAGATACGCAGTATTTT; CDR3aa: CASRGRYSTDTQYF
d_gene: TRBD1; j_gene: TRBJ2-7; abundance: few; v_gene: TRBV5-4; len: 15; CDR3nt: TGTGCCAGCAGCTTGGGGTTGGGGACAGGCTACGAGCAGTACTTC; CDR3aa: CASSLGLGTGYEQYF
d_gene: TRBD2; j_gene: TRBJ2-2; abundance: .; v_gene: TRBV30; len: 18; CDR3nt: TGTGCCTGGAGTGTAGGGGGACTAGCGGGAATCGGCACCGGGGAGCTGTTTTTT; CDR3aa: CAWSVGGLAGIGTGELFF
d_gene: TRBD1; j_gene: TRBJ2-5; abundance: once; v_gene: TRBV5-1; len: 13; CDR3nt: TGCGCCAGCAGGCGGACAGGGCGGGAGACCCAGTACTTC; CDR3aa: CASRRTGRETQYF
d_gene: TRBD1; j_gene: TRBJ1-3; abundance: .; v_gene: TRBV5-6; len: 15; CDR3nt: TGTGCCAGCAGCCGGGGGGACAGGGATGAAAACACCATATATTTT; CDR3aa: CASSRGDRDENTIYF
d_gene: TRBD1; j_gene: TRBJ2-2; abundance: .; v_gene: TRBV19; len: 17; CDR3nt: TGTGCCAGTAGTATCCAGGGGGTCCGACGTAACACCGGGGAGCTGTTTTTT; CDR3aa: CASSIQGVRRNTGELFF
d_gene: .; j_gene: TRBJ2-3; abundance: .; v_gene: TRBV6-6; len: 16; CDR3nt: TGTGCCAGCAGACCCCGCCAGGGGATTCACACAGATACGCAGTATTTT; CDR3aa: CASRPRQGIHTDTQYF
d_gene: TRBD2; j_gene: TRBJ2-5; abundance: .; v_gene: TRBV5-5; len: 16; CDR3nt: TGTGCCAGCAGCATCGGACTAGCGGGAGGGCAAGAGACCCAGTACTTC; CDR3aa: CASSIGLAGGQETQYF
d_gene: TRBD1; j_gene: TRBJ1-2; abundance: .; v_gene: TRBV28; len: 14; CDR3nt: TGTGCCAGCAGCCGCGAACAGGGGAACTATGGCTACACCTTC; CDR3aa: CASSREQGNYGYTF
d_gene: .; j_gene: TRBJ2-6; abundance: .; v_gene: TRBV6-1; len: 14; CDR3nt: TGTGCCAGCAAACAGGTGGCTGGGGCCAACGTCCTGACTTTC; CDR3aa: CASKQVAGANVLTF
d_gene: TRBD1; j_gene: TRBJ1-1; abundance: .; v_gene: TRBV5-4; len: 13; CDR3nt: TGTGCCAGCAGCCCCGGACAGGGTTATGAAGCTTTCTTT; CDR3aa: CASSPGQGYEAFF
d_gene: TRBD2; j_gene: TRBJ2-1; abundance: .; v_gene: TRBV29-1; len: 17; CDR3nt: TGCAGCGTTCCTAGGGATGGAAGCGGGAGGGCCTCAAATGAGCAGTTCTTC; CDR3aa: CSVPRDGSGRASNEQFF
d_gene: TRBD1; j_gene: TRBJ2-7; abundance: .; v_gene: TRBV5-6; len: 13; CDR3nt: TGTGCCAGCAGCCCACGACAGGGTTACGAGCAGTACTTC; CDR3aa: CASSPRQGYEQYF
d_gene: TRBD1; j_gene: TRBJ2-7; abundance: .; v_gene: TRBV7-9; len: 16; CDR3nt: TGTGCCAGCAGTAAACCGCAGGGACAGGCCTCCTACGAGCAGTACTTC; CDR3aa: CASSKPQGQASYEQYF
d_gene: TRBD1; j_gene: TRBJ2-1; abundance: .; v_gene: TRBV5-1; len: 15; CDR3nt: TGCGCCAGCAGCTTCGGACAGGGGACCTACAATGAGCAGTTCTTC; CDR3aa: CASSFGQGTYNEQFF
d_gene: TRBD1; j_gene: TRBJ2-7; abundance: .; v_gene: TRBV4-1; len: 15; CDR3nt: TGCGCCAGCAGCCGAGTACAGGGGGCGAGGTACGAGCAGTACTTC; CDR3aa: CASSRVQGARYEQYF
d_gene: .; j_gene: TRBJ1-1; abundance: .; v_gene: TRBV15; len: 15; CDR3nt: TGTGCCACCAGCAGAGATCAGACCGGGACAACACAAGCTTTCTTT; CDR3aa: CATSRDQTGTTQAFF
d_gene: TRBD1; j_gene: TRBJ2-3; abundance: .; v_gene: TRBV27; len: 15; CDR3nt: TGTGCCAGCAGTTTTTCACAGGGGGCCACAGATACGCAGTATTTT; CDR3aa: CASSFSQGATDTQYF
d_gene: .; j_gene: TRBJ2-2; abundance: .; v_gene: TRBV18; len: 16; CDR3nt: TGTGCCAGCTCACGCGCCGGGACAACGAACACCGGGGAGCTGTTTTTT; CDR3aa: CASSRAGTTNTGELFF
d_gene: .; j_gene: TRBJ2-1; abundance: .; v_gene: TRBV7-9; len: 14; CDR3nt: TGTGCCAGCAGCTTAGCTAGCGGCTACAATGAGCAGTTCTTC; CDR3aa: CASSLASGYNEQFF
d_gene: TRBD2; j_gene: TRBJ2-2; abundance: few; v_gene: TRBV4-3; len: 16; CDR3nt: TGCGCCAGCAGCCACACTAGCGGGTCGAACACCGGGGAGCTGTTTTTT; CDR3aa: CASSHTSGSNTGELFF
d_gene: .; j_gene: TRBJ1-1; abundance: few; v_gene: TRBV10-1; len: 14; CDR3nt: TGCGCCAGCAGTCGCTTCTCCTCGGGCACTGAAGCTTTCTTT; CDR3aa: CASSRFSSGTEAFF
d_gene: .; j_gene: TRBJ1-2; abundance: .; v_gene: TRBV6-5; len: 13; CDR3nt: TGTGCCAGCAGTTCAACGACAGACTATGGCTACACCTTC; CDR3aa: CASSSTTDYGYTF
d_gene: TRBD1; j_gene: TRBJ1-1; abundance: few; v_gene: TRBV5-1; len: 15; CDR3nt: TGCGCCAGCAGCCTCACAGGGGGTCTGAACACTGAAGCTTTCTTT; CDR3aa: CASSLTGGLNTEAFF
d_gene: .; j_gene: TRBJ2-7; abundance: .; v_gene: TRBV28; len: 13; CDR3nt: TGTGCCAGCAGGCATCAACAGGGTGGCGAGCAGTACTTC; CDR3aa: CASRHQQGGEQYF
d_gene: TRBD1; j_gene: TRBJ2-1; abundance: .; v_gene: TRBV6-1; len: 15; CDR3nt: TGTGCCAGCAGTGTATCAGGGGGCATAGGCAATGAGCAGTTCTTC; CDR3aa: CASSVSGGIGNEQFF
d_gene: .; j_gene: TRBJ1-1; abundance: .; v_gene: TRBV7-2; len: 14; CDR3nt: TGTGCCAGCAGCTTAAGCGACGGCTACACTGAAGCTTTCTTT; CDR3aa: CASSLSDGYTEAFF
d_gene: TRBD2; j_gene: TRBJ2-5; abundance: .; v_gene: TRBV30; len: 15; CDR3nt: TGTGCCTGGAGCCCTCTAGCGGGAGGGAGTGAGACCCAGTACTTC; CDR3aa: CAWSPLAGGSETQYF
d_gene: TRBD1; j_gene: TRBJ2-7; abundance: .; v_gene: TRBV27; len: 15; CDR3nt: TGTGCCAGCAGTTCCCGGACAGGGAAAAGAAGGGAGCAGTACTTC; CDR3aa: CASSSRTGKRREQYF
d_gene: .; j_gene: TRBJ1-2; abundance: few; v_gene: TRBV5-1; len: 12; CDR3nt: TGCGCCAGCCGGGTGGGGGCCTATGGCTACACCTTC; CDR3aa: CASRVGAYGYTF
d_gene: TRBD2; j_gene: TRBJ2-7; abundance: .; v_gene: TRBV14; len: 13; CDR3nt: TGTGCCAGCAGCCAGAGCGGGAGCTACGAGCAGTACTTC; CDR3aa: CASSQSGSYEQYF
d_gene: .; j_gene: TRBJ1-5; abundance: few; v_gene: TRBV2; len: 16; CDR3nt: TGTGCCAGCAGTGCTCCGGGCGGGCTTCTTCGCCAGCCCCAGCATTTT; CDR3aa: CASSAPGGLLRQPQHF
d_gene: .; j_gene: TRBJ2-7; abundance: .; v_gene: TRBV6-5; len: 15; CDR3nt: TGTGCCAGCAGTTACTCGGGGACACTCTCCTACGAGCAGTACTTC; CDR3aa: CASSYSGTLSYEQYF